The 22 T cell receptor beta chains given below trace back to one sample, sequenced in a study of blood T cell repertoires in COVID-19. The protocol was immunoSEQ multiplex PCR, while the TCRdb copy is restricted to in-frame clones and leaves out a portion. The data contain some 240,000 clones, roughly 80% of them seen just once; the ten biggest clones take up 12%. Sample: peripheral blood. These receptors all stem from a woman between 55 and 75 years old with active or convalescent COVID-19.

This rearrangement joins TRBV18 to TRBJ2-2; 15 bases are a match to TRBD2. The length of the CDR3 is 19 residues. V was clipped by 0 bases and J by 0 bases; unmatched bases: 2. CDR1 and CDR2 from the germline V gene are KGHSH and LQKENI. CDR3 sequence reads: CASSPPGLAGGTNTGELFF. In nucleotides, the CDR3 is TGTGCCAGCTCACCACCGGGACTAGCGGGGGGAACGAACACCGGGGAGCTGTTTTTT.

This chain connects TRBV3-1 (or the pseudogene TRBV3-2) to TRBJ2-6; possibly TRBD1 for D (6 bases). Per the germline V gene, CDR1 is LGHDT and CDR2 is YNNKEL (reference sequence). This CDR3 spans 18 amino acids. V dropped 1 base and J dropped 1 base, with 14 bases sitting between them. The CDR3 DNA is TGTGCCAGCAGCCAAGCCCACAGGGTATGGTCTGGGGCCAACGTCCTGACTTTC. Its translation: CASSQAHRVWSGANVLTF.

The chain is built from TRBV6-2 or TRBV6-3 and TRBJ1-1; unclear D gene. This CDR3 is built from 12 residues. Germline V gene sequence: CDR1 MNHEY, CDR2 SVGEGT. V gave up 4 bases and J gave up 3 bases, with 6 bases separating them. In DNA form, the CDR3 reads TGTGCCAGCAGTTTTCAGTACACTGAAGCTTTCTTT. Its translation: CASSFQYTEAFF.

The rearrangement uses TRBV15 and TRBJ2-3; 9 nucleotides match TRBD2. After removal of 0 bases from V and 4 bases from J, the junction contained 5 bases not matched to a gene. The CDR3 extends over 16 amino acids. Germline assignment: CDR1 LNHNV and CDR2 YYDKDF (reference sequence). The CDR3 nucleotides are TGTGCCACCAGCAGAGAGGCTAGCGGGGTCGCAGATACGCAGTATTTT. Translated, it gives CATSREASGVADTQYF.

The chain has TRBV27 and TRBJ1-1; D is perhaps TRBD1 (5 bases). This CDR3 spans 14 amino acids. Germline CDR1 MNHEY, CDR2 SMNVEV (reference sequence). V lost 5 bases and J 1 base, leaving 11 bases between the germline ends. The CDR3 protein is CASSPRAQNTEAFF. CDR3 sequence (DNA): TGTGCCAGCAGTCCCAGGGCGCAGAACACTGAAGCTTTCTTT.

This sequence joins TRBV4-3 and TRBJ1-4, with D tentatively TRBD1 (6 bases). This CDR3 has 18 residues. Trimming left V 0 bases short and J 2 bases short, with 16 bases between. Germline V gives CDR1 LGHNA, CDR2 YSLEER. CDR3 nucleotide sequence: TGCGCCAGCAGCCAAGATCTTAGCAGGGGAGTCACTAATGAAAAACTGTTTTTT. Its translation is CASSQDLSRGVTNEKLFF.

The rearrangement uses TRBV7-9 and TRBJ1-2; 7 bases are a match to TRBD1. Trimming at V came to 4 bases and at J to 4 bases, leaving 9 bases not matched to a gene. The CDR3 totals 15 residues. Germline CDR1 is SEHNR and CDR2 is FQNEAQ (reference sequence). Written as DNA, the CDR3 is TGTGCCAGCAGCTCGAACAGGGGTGGAGGCTATGGCTACACCTTC. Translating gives CASSSNRGGGYGYTF.

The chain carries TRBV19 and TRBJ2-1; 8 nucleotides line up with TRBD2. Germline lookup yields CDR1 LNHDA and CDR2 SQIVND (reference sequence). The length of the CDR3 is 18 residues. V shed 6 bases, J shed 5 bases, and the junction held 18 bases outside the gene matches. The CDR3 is CASRPPRGRAGENNEQFF. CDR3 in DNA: TGTGCCAGTAGACCCCCCCGGGGCCGAGCGGGGGAGAACAATGAGCAGTTCTTC.

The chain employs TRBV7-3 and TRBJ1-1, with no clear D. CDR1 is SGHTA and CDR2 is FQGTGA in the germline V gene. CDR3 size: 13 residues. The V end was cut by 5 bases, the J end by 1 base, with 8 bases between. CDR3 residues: CASSLERNTEAFF. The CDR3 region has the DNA TGTGCCAGCAGCCTTGAGCGGAACACTGAAGCTTTCTTT.

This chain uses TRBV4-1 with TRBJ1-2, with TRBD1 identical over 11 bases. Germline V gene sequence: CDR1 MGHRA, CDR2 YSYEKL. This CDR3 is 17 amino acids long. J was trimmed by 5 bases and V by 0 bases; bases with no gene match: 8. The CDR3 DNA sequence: TGCGCCAGCAGCCAAGATGGACAGGGGGCGCGAGGATATGGCTACACCTTC. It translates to CASSQDGQGARGYGYTF.

CDR3 sequence: CASLQGTVNTEAFF. As DNA, the CDR3 is TGTGCCAGCTTACAGGGGACGGTGAACACTGAAGCTTTCTTT. This chain joins TRBV6-5 and TRBJ1-1, with TRBD1 matching 7 bases. CDR1 and CDR2 (germline): MNHEY, SVGAGI. The V and J ends lost 8 bases and 0 bases, in that order; junction bases with no gene match: 6. CDR3 length equals 14 residues.

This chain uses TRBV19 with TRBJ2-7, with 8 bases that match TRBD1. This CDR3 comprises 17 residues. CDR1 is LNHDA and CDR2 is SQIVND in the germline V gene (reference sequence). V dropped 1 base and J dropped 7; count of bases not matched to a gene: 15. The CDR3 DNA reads TGTGCCAGTAGTATAGGAAGGCCCGGGACAGGCCGTTGGGAGCAGTACTTC. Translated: CASSIGRPGTGRWEQYF. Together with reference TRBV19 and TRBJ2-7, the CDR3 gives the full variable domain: DGGITQSPKYLFRKEGQNVTLSCEQNLNHDAMYWYRQDPGQGLRLIYYSQIVNDFQKGDIAEGYSVSREKKESFPLTVTSAQKNPTAFYLCASSIGRPGTGRWEQYFGPGTRLTVT.

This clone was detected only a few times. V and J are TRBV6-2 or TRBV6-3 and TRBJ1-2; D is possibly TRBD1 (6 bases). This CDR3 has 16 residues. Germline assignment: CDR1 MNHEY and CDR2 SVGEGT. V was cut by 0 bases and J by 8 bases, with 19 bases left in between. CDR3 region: CASSYSMETGPYGYTF. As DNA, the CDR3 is TGTGCCAGCAGTTACTCGATGGAGACAGGCCCCTACGGCTACACCTTC.

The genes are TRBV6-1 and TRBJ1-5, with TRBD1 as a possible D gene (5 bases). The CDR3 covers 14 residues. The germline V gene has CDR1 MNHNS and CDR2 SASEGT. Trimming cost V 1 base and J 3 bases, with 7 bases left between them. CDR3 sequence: CASSEDRNNQPQHF. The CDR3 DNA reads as TGTGCCAGCAGTGAAGACAGGAACAATCAGCCCCAGCATTTT.

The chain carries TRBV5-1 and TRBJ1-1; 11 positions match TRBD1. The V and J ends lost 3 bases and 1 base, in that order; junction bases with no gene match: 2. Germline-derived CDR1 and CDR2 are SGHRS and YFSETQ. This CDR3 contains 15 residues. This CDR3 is CASSWTGGPNTEAFF. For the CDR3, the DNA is TGCGCCAGCAGCTGGACAGGGGGCCCGAACACTGAAGCTTTCTTT.

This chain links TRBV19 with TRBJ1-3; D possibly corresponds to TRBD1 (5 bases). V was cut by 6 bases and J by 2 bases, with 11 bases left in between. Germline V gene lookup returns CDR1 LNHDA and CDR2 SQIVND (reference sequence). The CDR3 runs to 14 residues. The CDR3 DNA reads TGTGCCAGTAGCGACCAGGGCACTGGAAACACCATATATTTT. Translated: CASSDQGTGNTIYF.

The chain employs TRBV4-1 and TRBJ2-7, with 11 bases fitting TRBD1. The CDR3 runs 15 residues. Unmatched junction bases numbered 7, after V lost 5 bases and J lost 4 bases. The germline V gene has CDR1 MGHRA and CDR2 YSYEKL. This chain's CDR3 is CASSKLGQGGYEQYF. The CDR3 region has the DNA TGCGCCAGCAGCAAACTGGGACAGGGGGGGTACGAGCAGTACTTC.

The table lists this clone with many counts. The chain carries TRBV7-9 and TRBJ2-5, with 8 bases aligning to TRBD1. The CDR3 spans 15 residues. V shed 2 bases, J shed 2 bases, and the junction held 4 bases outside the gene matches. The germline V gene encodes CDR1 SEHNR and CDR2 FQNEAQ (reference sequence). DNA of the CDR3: TGTGCCAGCAGCTTAAGACGGACAGGGCAAGAGACCCAGTACTTC. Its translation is CASSLRRTGQETQYF.

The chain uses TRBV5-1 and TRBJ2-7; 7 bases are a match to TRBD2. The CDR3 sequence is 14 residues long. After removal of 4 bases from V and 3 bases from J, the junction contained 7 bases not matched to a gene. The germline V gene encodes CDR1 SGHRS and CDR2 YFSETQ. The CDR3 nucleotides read TGCGCCAGCAGCGGGCGCGGGGGAAGCTACGAGCAGTACTTC. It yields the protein CASSGRGGSYEQYF.

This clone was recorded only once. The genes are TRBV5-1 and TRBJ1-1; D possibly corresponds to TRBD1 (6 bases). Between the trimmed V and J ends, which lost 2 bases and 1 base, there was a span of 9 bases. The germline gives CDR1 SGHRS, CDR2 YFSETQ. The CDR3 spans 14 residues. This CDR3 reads CASSLTGKNTEAFF. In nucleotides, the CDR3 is TGCGCCAGCAGCTTAACAGGGAAGAACACTGAAGCTTTCTTT.

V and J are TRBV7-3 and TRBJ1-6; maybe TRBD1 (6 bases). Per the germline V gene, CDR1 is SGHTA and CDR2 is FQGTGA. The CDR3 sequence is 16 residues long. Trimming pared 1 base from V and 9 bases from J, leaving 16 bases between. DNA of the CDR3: TGTGCCAGCAGCTTAAGGGGACATTCCGGAGGTTCACCCCTCCACTTT. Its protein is CASSLRGHSGGSPLHF.

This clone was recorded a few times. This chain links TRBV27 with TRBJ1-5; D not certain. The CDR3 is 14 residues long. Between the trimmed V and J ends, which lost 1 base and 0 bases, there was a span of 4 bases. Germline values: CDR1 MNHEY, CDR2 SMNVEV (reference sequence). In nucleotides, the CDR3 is TGTGCCAGCAGTTTATACGGTAGCAATCAGCCCCAGCATTTT. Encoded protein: CASSLYGSNQPQHF.